These T cell receptor beta chains were read from a single sample in a study of glioma-infiltrating T cells. Each CDR3 protein is one row after TCRdb ran MiXCR on the multiplex PCR reads. The sample yields about 94,000 distinct CDR3 sequences, 20% to 25% seen once. Sequencing was performed on glioma tissue, nonneoplastic brain tissue, or PBMCs (not recorded which). These receptor sequences come from a human donor with low-grade glioma or glioblastoma, undergoing nonglioma brain surgery, or in good health (not recorded which). The CDR3 runs from the conserved cysteine through the conserved F or W. The order of the fields is clone size, V gene, D gene, J gene, CDR3 DNA, CDR3 protein. D genes are given only for firm matches. Rows give clone size only sometimes, using once, few, many, or a class for an expanded clone.

many	TRBV7-6	TRBD2	TRBJ2-3	TGTGCCAGCAGCTTAGTTCCAGCCCATTCTAGCGGGGAAAGCACAGATACGCAGTATTTT	CASSLVPAHSSGESTDTQYF
many	TRBV19	TRBD2	TRBJ2-3	TGTGCCGTACTAGCGGGGGGCACAGATACGCAGTATTTT	CAVLAGGTDTQYF
many	TRBV3-1	.	TRBJ2-1	TGTGCCAGCAGTCCAAGAAGTCGGAATGAGCAGTTCTTC	CASSPRSRNEQFF
many	TRBV14	TRBD2	TRBJ2-3	TGTGCCAGCAGCCAAGGTTTAGCCAAGCGGGGGGATACGCAGTATTTT	CASSQGLAKRGDTQYF
many	TRBV7-2	.	TRBJ2-5	TGTGCCAGCAGCATGCTTGGCAGGCGAAAGGAGACCCAGTACTTC	CASSMLGRRKETQYF
.	TRBV6-2/TRBV6-3	.	TRBJ1-2	TGTGCCAGCAGTGAGACAGGAGGGAATGGCTACACCTTC	CASSETGGNGYTF
many	TRBV5-5	.	TRBJ1-1	TGTGCCAGCAGCGAGGGTAACACTGAAGCTTTCTTT	CASSEGNTEAFF
.	TRBV5-1	TRBD2	TRBJ2-7	TGCGCCAGCAGCTCGACTAGCGGCTACGAGCAGTACTTC	CASSSTSGYEQYF
.	TRBV7-9	.	TRBJ2-1	TGTGCCAGCAGCTTTAGATCAGGCCAGGAGGATGAGCAGTTCTTC	CASSFRSGQEDEQFF
few	TRBV30	.	TRBJ1-2	TGTGCCAGACAACCACAGGTCGGGGGAGGCTACACCTTC	CARQPQVGGGYTF
few	TRBV7-6	.	TRBJ2-3	TGTGCCAGCAGCTTAGCGGGGGCCCCCCCAGATACGCAGTATTTT	CASSLAGAPPDTQYF
many	TRBV12-3/TRBV12-4	.	TRBJ2-3	TGTGCCAGCACCATCCAGAGGGTCACAGATACGCAGTATTTT	CASTIQRVTDTQYF
many	TRBV10-2	.	TRBJ1-5	TGCGCCAGCACCCATGGGAGGGTTCAGCCCCAGCATTTT	CASTHGRVQPQHF
many	TRBV6-1	.	TRBJ1-5	TGTGCCAGCAGTGTCGGAGGGACAACCAATCAGCCCCAGCATTTT	CASSVGGTTNQPQHF
many	TRBV2	TRBD1	TRBJ1-1	TGTGCCAGCAGCCGACAGGGCTCGAACACTGAAGCTTTCTTT	CASSRQGSNTEAFF
many	TRBV6-1	TRBD1	TRBJ1-4	TGTGCCAGCAGTGAAGCGCAGGGGGGTAATGAAAAACTGTTTTTT	CASSEAQGGNEKLFF
many	TRBV11-2	.	TRBJ2-7	TGTGCCAGCAGCTTAGAATGGACGGGGCTGTACGAGCAGTACTTC	CASSLEWTGLYEQYF
.	TRBV10-3	TRBD1	TRBJ1-5	TGTGCCATCGGACAGGGAGGTCAGCCCCAGCATTTT	CAIGQGGQPQHF
.	TRBV18	TRBD2	TRBJ2-3	TGTGCCAGCTCACCCCTAGCGGGGGGGACTAGCACAGATACGCAGTATTTT	CASSPLAGGTSTDTQYF
many	TRBV4-1	.	TRBJ2-1	TGCGCCAGCAGCCAGATCCCTATAGGGGAGCAGTTCTTC	CASSQIPIGEQFF
many	TRBV27	.	TRBJ1-5	TGTGCCAGCAGGCGGGCAGGGGTCGATCAGCCCCAGCATTTT	CASRRAGVDQPQHF
few	TRBV2	TRBD2	TRBJ2-3	TGTGCCAGCAGTGAACTGGCCCCAAGCTGGGAGCGGGACCCCTCAGATACGCAGTATTTT	CASSELAPSWERDPSDTQYF
many	TRBV7-2	TRBD2	TRBJ2-1	TGTGCCAGCAGCTTAAAAGGGACTAGCGGACCCAATGAGCAGTTCTTC	CASSLKGTSGPNEQFF
many	TRBV20-1	.	TRBJ1-4	TGCAGTGCGAGGAGACAGGCCCGAGCAACTAATGAAAAACTGTTTTTT	CSARRQARATNEKLFF
many	TRBV25-1	TRBD2	TRBJ2-5	TGTGCCAGCAGTATACTAGCGGGACAAGAGACCCAGTACTTC	CASSILAGQETQYF
.	TRBV3-1	.	TRBJ2-1	TGTGCCAGCAGCCAAGAATTAGGCAATGAGCAGTTCTTC	CASSQELGNEQFF
many	TRBV20-1	.	TRBJ2-7	TGCAGTGCTAGCTCCCTGGCTGGGGATATCGCCTACGAGCAGTACTTC	CSASSLAGDIAYEQYF
many	TRBV2	TRBD1	TRBJ1-6	TGTGCCAGCAGAACAGGGACAGCGGCGCCTTCACCCCTCCACTTT	CASRTGTAAPSPLHF
many	TRBV27	.	TRBJ1-4	TGTGCCAGCAGTCATAATAGGAGGACAACTAATGAAAAACTGTTTTTT	CASSHNRRTTNEKLFF
many	TRBV20-1	TRBD2	TRBJ2-7	TGCAGTGCTGGACTAGCGGACTCCTACGAGCAGTACTTC	CSAGLADSYEQYF
many	TRBV20-1	.	TRBJ2-7	TGCAGTGCTGTTCCCCGGGACAAACGCTACGAGCAGTACTTC	CSAVPRDKRYEQYF
many	TRBV6-1	.	TRBJ2-1	TGTGCCAGCAGAAGGATCCTTACTAGCCGCCGCAACTACAATGAGCAGTTCTTC	CASRRILTSRRNYNEQFF
.	TRBV5-1	TRBD1	TRBJ1-1	TGCGCCAGCAGCTTGGCCCAGGACAGGGTGAACACTGAAGCTTTCTTT	CASSLAQDRVNTEAFF
.	TRBV2	TRBD2	TRBJ2-7	TGTGCCAGCAGTGAAAGGCTAGCGGGGCTAATCGAGCAGTACTTC	CASSERLAGLIEQYF
.	TRBV6-2/TRBV6-3	.	TRBJ1-1	TGTGCCAGCAGTTACCTGTCCAACATTGAAGATTTCTTT	CASSYLSNIEDFF
.	TRBV12-3/TRBV12-4	TRBD1	TRBJ1-3	TGTGCCAGCAGTTTGGACAGGGGGACAGGAAACACCATATATTTT	CASSLDRGTGNTIYF
many	TRBV24-1	.	TRBJ2-3	TGTGCCACCAGTGGTAGTAAGGCCACAGATACGCAGTATTTT	CATSGSKATDTQYF
.	TRBV29-1	.	TRBJ2-5	TGCAGCGTTGCCCTAGCTGGGAGAGGAGAGACCCAGTACTTC	CSVALAGRGETQYF
.	TRBV19	.	TRBJ2-3	TGTGCCAGTAGGGTAGTAGACACAGATACGCAGTATTTT	CASRVVDTDTQYF
many	TRBV4-1	.	TRBJ2-1	TGCGCCAGCAGCCAACGTAGCTCCTACAATGAGCAGTTCTTC	CASSQRSSYNEQFF
.	TRBV29-1	TRBD1	TRBJ2-3	TGCAGCGTTGAAGGGGGGACAGACACGCAGTATTTT	CSVEGGTDTQYF
.	TRBV7-9	TRBD2	TRBJ2-7	TGTGCCAGCAAAGGGACTAGCGGGGCGGATAAGCAGTACTTC	CASKGTSGADKQYF
many	TRBV2	TRBD1	TRBJ2-1	TGTGCCAGCAGGGGGAACAGGGGGCGTAATGAGCAGTTCTTC	CASRGNRGRNEQFF
few	TRBV3-1	.	TRBJ2-7	TGTGCCAGCAGCCCAGCGGGTTCAGGCTCCTACGAGCAGTACTTC	CASSPAGSGSYEQYF
many	TRBV4-2	.	TRBJ1-1	TGTGCCAGCAGCCAAGAAGGAGGTGTGAACACTGAAGCTTTCTTT	CASSQEGGVNTEAFF
few	TRBV11-2	TRBD1	TRBJ2-7	TGTGCCAGCAGCTCCCGGGACAGGGTCCCCCACGAGCAGTACTTC	CASSSRDRVPHEQYF
many	TRBV19	.	TRBJ1-2	TGTGCCAGTAGTATTACGCACTATCCTAACTATGGCTACACCTTC	CASSITHYPNYGYTF
.	TRBV29-1	.	TRBJ1-2	TGCAGCGTTGTGCGGCGCGGGGGGGACTATGGCTACACCTTC	CSVVRRGGDYGYTF